The clone carrying this T cell receptor beta chain was observed once. Its specificity is not known. The study ran its PCR with 60 Vbeta and 13 Jbeta primers. Sequencing was performed with immunoSEQ multiplex PCR; in TCRdb, only in-frame clones are kept and a portion is missing. Of about 200,000 clones in the sample, about 90% were seen once. With V trimmed by 5 bases and J by 0 bases, 6 bases remained unmatched. The CDR3 is made up of 16 amino acids. Germline V gives CDR1 SEHNR, CDR2 FQNEAQ (reference sequence). This entry comes from a study of cytomegalovirus exposure and HLA in healthy donors. Study overall: In terms of ancestry, the Caucasian-associated cluster contained about 80% of the roughly 400 genotyped donors. General observations from the study: Follow-up analysis later connected one missense variant in DCLRE1C with trimming of TCR beta V- and J-genes.

The chain links TRBV7-9 to TRBJ1-3, with TRBD1 matching over 8 bases. The sample comprised PBMCs. This sequence was found in a man under 40 in good health and CMV-seronegative. The CDR3, as DNA: TGTGCCAGCAGCGGGACAGGTTTCAGCTCTGGAAACACCATATATTTT. Its protein product is CASSGTGFSSGNTIYF.